These 26 T cell receptor beta chains were sequenced from one sample in a study of blood T cell repertoires in COVID-19. Data came from immunoSEQ multiplex PCR; TCRdb stores just in-frame clones and leaves some out. The table includes approximately 190,000 clones, 85% to 90% detected once. Material for sequencing was peripheral blood. The receptors shown here come from a man older than 75 with acute or convalescent COVID-19.

The genes are TRBV4-2 and TRBJ2-1; tentatively, D is TRBD2 (5 bases). The V gene's germline CDR1 is LGHNA and CDR2 YNFKEQ. Trimming left V 6 bases short and J 0 bases short, with 15 bases between. CDR3 size: 16 residues. CDR3: CASSLAGGSSYNEQFF. The DNA of the CDR3 is TGTGCCAGCAGTCTAGCCGGAGGCAGCTCCTACAATGAGCAGTTCTTC.

This chain joins TRBV3-1 (or the pseudogene TRBV3-2) and TRBJ2-7; D possibly corresponds to TRBD1 (6 bases). The CDR3 length is 14 residues. Trimming took off 4 bases at V and 0 bases at J, with 10 bases between the two ends. Germline values: CDR1 LGHDT, CDR2 YNNKEL (reference sequence). CDR3 sequence reads: CASSRNRDSYEQYF. The DNA of the CDR3 is TGTGCCAGCAGCCGGAACAGGGACTCCTACGAGCAGTACTTC.

This clone has just one count. The chain is built from TRBV24-1 and TRBJ2-1, with 14 bases fitting TRBD2. V lost 9 bases to trimming and J lost 6 bases; unmatched junction nucleotides: 3. This CDR3 region has 14 residues. Germline lookup yields CDR1 KGHDR and CDR2 SFDVKD. CDR3 nucleotide sequence: TGTGCCACCCGGGGACTAGCGGGAGCCAATGAGCAGTTCTTC. It is translated as CATRGLAGANEQFF.

The chain uses TRBV5-1 and TRBJ2-3, with 7 bases aligning to TRBD1. The germline gives CDR1 SGHRS, CDR2 YFSETQ. CDR3 length equals 14 residues. The ends lost 2 bases at V and 4 bases at J; junction bases unmatched: 4. CDR3 sequence: CASSLGQAPDTQYF. DNA of the CDR3: TGCGCCAGCAGCTTAGGACAGGCCCCAGATACGCAGTATTTT.

This rearrangement joins TRBV10-3 to TRBJ2-3, with 8 bases lining up with TRBD1. The length of the CDR3 is 14 residues. V shed 8 bases, J shed 0 bases, and the junction held 4 bases outside the gene matches. The germline CDR1 and CDR2 sequences are ENHRY and SYGVKD. The CDR3 protein is CAIGTGVSTDTQYF. The CDR3, as DNA: TGTGCCATCGGGACAGGCGTTAGCACAGATACGCAGTATTTT.

V is TRBV20-1 and J is TRBJ1-5; no reliable D call. The V end lost 3 bases, the J end lost 5 bases, and 8 bases lay between the germline ends. Looked up from germline, CDR1 is DFQATT and CDR2 is SNEGSKA (reference sequence). The CDR3 runs to 12 residues. This chain's CDR3 is CSASDGDQPQHF. The CDR3 DNA reads TGCAGTGCTAGTGACGGTGATCAGCCCCAGCATTTT.

The gene calls are TRBV18 and TRBJ2-3; D possibly corresponds to TRBD1 (5 bases). The V and J ends lost 8 bases and 3 bases respectively, with 12 bases between them. The CDR3 is 13 residues long. Germline CDR1 is KGHSH and CDR2 is LQKENI. The CDR3 DNA reads TGTGCCAGCCTCCAGGGTACGACAGATACGCAGTATTTT. It codes for CASLQGTTDTQYF.

The CDR3 DNA reads as TGTGCCAGTAGTCCAGGGACTTACACAGATACGCAGTATTTT. This gives the protein CASSPGTYTDTQYF. The chain is built from TRBV19 and TRBJ2-3; perhaps TRBD2 as D (6 bases). CDR3 length equals 14 residues. Trimming stripped 5 bases from V and 2 bases from J, with 11 bases between. CDR1 is LNHDA, CDR2 SQIVND, per germline (reference sequence).

In nucleotides, the CDR3 is TGTGCCACCGGGGACGTACAGGGGTACCAAGAGACCCAGTACTTC. Its translation is CATGDVQGYQETQYF. The chain employs TRBV24-1 and TRBJ2-5; 7 positions agree with TRBD1. V gave up 9 bases and J gave up 0 bases; unmatched junction bases: 9. Germline lookup yields CDR1 KGHDR and CDR2 SFDVKD. CDR3 length: 15 amino acids.

The J gene is TRBJ1-6, the V gene TRBV7-3, with D tentatively TRBD1 (6 bases). The CDR3 contains 19 residues. Trimming left V 3 bases short and J 1 base short, with 19 bases between. Per the germline V gene, CDR1 is SGHTA and CDR2 is FQGTGA. The CDR3 region is CASSFVTGTRGSYNSPLHF. DNA for the CDR3: TGTGCCAGCAGCTTTGTAACGGGTACCAGGGGATCCTATAATTCACCCCTCCACTTT.

The V call is TRBV5-4, the J call TRBJ2-6, with a weak D call TRBD1 (5 bases). Germline V gene data show CDR1 as SGHNT and CDR2 as YYREEE (reference sequence). The V and J ends lost 0 bases and 4 bases respectively, with 8 bases between them. The length of the CDR3 is 15 residues. The CDR3 region has the DNA TGTGCCAGCAGCTTGGGGGGCCCCGGGGCCAACGTCCTGACTTTC. This codes for CASSLGGPGANVLTF.

This chain joins TRBV7-2 and TRBJ1-1; the D gene is possibly TRBD1 (6 bases). There are 13 residues in the CDR3. The V end was cut by 5 bases, the J end by 1 base, with 8 bases between. Per the germline V gene, CDR1 is SGHTA and CDR2 is FQGNSA. The CDR3: CASSRGQNTEAFF. CDR3 DNA sequence: TGTGCCAGCAGCCGGGGACAGAACACTGAAGCTTTCTTT.

The V gene is TRBV6-5, the J gene TRBJ2-1, with 7 bases lining up with TRBD2. J gave up 5 bases and V 7 bases, and 8 bases lay outside the gene matches. This CDR3 is 14 amino acids long. CDR1 and CDR2 from the germline V gene are MNHEY and SVGAGI. CDR3 loop: CASIRAGVNNEQFF. DNA of the CDR3: TGTGCCAGCATCCGGGCGGGGGTAAACAATGAGCAGTTCTTC.

The V gene is TRBV7-6, the J gene TRBJ2-3; no clear D. Germline-derived CDR1 and CDR2 are SGHVS and FNYEAQ. V lost 8 bases and J 3 bases, leaving 6 bases between the germline ends. The CDR3 has 11 residues. The CDR3 is CASSHTDTQYF. DNA for the CDR3: TGTGCCAGCTCCCATACAGATACGCAGTATTTT.

V is TRBV6-5 and J is TRBJ1-5, with unresolved D. CDR1 MNHEY and CDR2 SVGAGI come from the germline V gene. V lost 4 bases and J 0 bases, leaving 10 bases between the germline ends. The CDR3 runs to 15 residues. In nucleotides, the CDR3 is TGTGCCAGCAGTTGGGCAGTGAATAGCAATCAGCCCCAGCATTTT. Its protein product is CASSWAVNSNQPQHF.

V gene TRBV18 combines with J gene TRBJ2-1; 8 bases fit TRBD1. Germline V gene data show CDR1 as KGHSH and CDR2 as LQKENI. The CDR3 has 18 residues. The trim removed 2 bases at V and 0 bases at J, leaving 9 bases unmatched. The CDR3 DNA sequence: TGTGCCAGCTCACCAGGGGCGGGACAGGACTACTCCTACAATGAGCAGTTCTTC. Its translation: CASSPGAGQDYSYNEQFF.

The J gene is TRBJ2-5, the V gene TRBV5-1; D may be TRBD1 (5 bases). This CDR3 region has 13 residues. The ends were cut back, 4 bases at V and 2 bases at J, with 9 bases in the middle. Germline assignment: CDR1 SGHRS and CDR2 YFSETQ. This chain's CDR3 is CASSLDKQETQYF. DNA for the CDR3: TGCGCCAGCAGCCTGGACAAGCAAGAGACCCAGTACTTC.

The genes are TRBV5-5 and TRBJ1-4, with D maybe TRBD1 (5 bases). Trimming removed 5 bases from V and 2 bases from J, with 13 bases in between. The CDR3 totals 15 residues. Per the germline V gene, CDR1 is SGHKS and CDR2 is YYEKEE (reference sequence). Here the CDR3 DNA reads TGTGCCAGCAGGGAACGGACAAACACTAATGAAAAACTGTTTTTT. It yields the protein CASRERTNTNEKLFF.

The V call is TRBV5-1, the J call TRBJ1-4; D might be TRBD1 (6 bases). Germline V gene data show CDR1 as SGHRS and CDR2 as YFSETQ. This CDR3 contains 14 residues. Trimming removed 1 base from V and 4 bases from J, with 8 bases in between. The CDR3 loop is CASSLTGFNEKLFF. For the CDR3, the DNA is TGCGCCAGCAGCTTGACAGGGTTTAATGAAAAACTGTTTTTT. Variable domain in full (rest from reference TRBV5-1 and TRBJ1-4): KAGVTQTPRYLIKTRGQQVTLSCSPISGHRSVSWYQQTPGQGLQFLFEYFSETQRNKGNFPGRFSGRQFSNSRSEMNVSTLELGDSALYLCASSLTGFNEKLFFGSGTQLSVL.

The chain carries TRBV3-1 (or the pseudogene TRBV3-2) and TRBJ1-6; no clear D gene. The CDR3 loop spans 16 amino acids. V shed 4 bases and J shed 7 bases, with 17 bases lying between them. In germline, CDR1 is LGHDT, CDR2 YNNKEL (reference sequence). The CDR3 coding sequence is TGTGCCAGCAGCCCGTACCCGCGGGAACTGAATTCACCCCTCCACTTT. It is translated as CASSPYPRELNSPLHF.

The chain employs TRBV19 and TRBJ1-3; TRBD1 might be the D (5 bases). CDR1 is LNHDA and CDR2 is SQIVND in the germline V gene (reference sequence). V dropped 8 bases and J dropped 0 bases, with 11 bases sitting between them. This CDR3 is 14 amino acids long. CDR3 DNA: TGTGCCAGTCGTCGACAGAACTCTGGAAACACCATATATTTT. Protein product: CASRRQNSGNTIYF.

CDR3 nucleotide sequence: TGCGCCAGTAGGACAGGGGGCGTCGGAACTGAAGCTTTCTTT. Its translation: CASRTGGVGTEAFF. J is TRBJ1-1 and V is TRBV5-1, with 11 bases matching TRBD1. V shed 8 bases and J 5 bases; nucleotides not matched to a gene: 8. Germline V CDR1 and CDR2: SGHRS, YFSETQ. The CDR3 has 14 amino acids.

The chain recombines TRBV18 with TRBJ2-1; 9 bases match TRBD2. This CDR3 region has 15 residues. V shed 0 bases and J 10 bases; nucleotides not matched to a gene: 7. From germline, CDR1 is KGHSH and CDR2 LQKENI. CDR3 amino acids: CASSPPSGGQWEQFF. The CDR3 coding sequence is TGTGCCAGCTCACCACCTAGCGGGGGACAATGGGAGCAGTTCTTC. The full variable domain, with the rest looked up from reference TRBV18 and TRBJ2-1, is NAGVMQNPRHLVRRRGQEARLRCSPMKGHSHVYWYRQLPEEGLKFMVYLQKENIIDESGMPKERFSAEFPKEGPSILRIQQVVRGDSAAYFCASSPPSGGQWEQFFGPGTRLTVL.

The rearrangement uses TRBV5-6 and TRBJ2-7, with a possible D match to TRBD1 (5 bases). CDR3 length: 14 residues. From germline, CDR1 is SGHDT and CDR2 YYEEEE. Between the trimmed V and J ends, which lost 4 bases and 0 bases, there was a span of 11 bases. CDR3 in amino acids: CASSRTDNSYEQYF. The DNA of the CDR3 is TGTGCCAGCAGCCGCACGGACAACTCCTACGAGCAGTACTTC.

V usage is TRBV18 and J usage is TRBJ1-1; 7 bases are shared with TRBD1. This CDR3 spans 12 amino acids. Unmatched junction bases numbered 7, after V lost 8 bases and J lost 7 bases. In germline, CDR1 is KGHSH, CDR2 LQKENI. The CDR3 nucleotides are TGTGCCAGCCGACAGGGCATGATTGAAGCTTTCTTT. This translates into CASRQGMIEAFF.

The chain links TRBV28 to TRBJ2-7; a weak D match, TRBD1 (6 bases). The CDR3 covers 17 residues. Germline V lookup: CDR1 MDHEN, CDR2 SYDVKM. With 2 bases removed from V and 1 base from J, the gap between germline ends came to 18 bases. The CDR3 DNA is TGTGCCAGCAGTTTACCTCAGGGGTGGATATTTTCCTACGAGCAGTACTTC. Protein sequence: CASSLPQGWIFSYEQYF. The full variable domain, its missing parts supplied by reference TRBV28 and TRBJ2-7, is DVKVTQSSRYLVKRTGEKVFLECVQDMDHENMFWYRQDPGLGLRLIYFSYDVKMKEKGDIPEGYSVSREKKERFSLILESASTNQTSMYLCASSLPQGWIFSYEQYFGPGTRLTVT.